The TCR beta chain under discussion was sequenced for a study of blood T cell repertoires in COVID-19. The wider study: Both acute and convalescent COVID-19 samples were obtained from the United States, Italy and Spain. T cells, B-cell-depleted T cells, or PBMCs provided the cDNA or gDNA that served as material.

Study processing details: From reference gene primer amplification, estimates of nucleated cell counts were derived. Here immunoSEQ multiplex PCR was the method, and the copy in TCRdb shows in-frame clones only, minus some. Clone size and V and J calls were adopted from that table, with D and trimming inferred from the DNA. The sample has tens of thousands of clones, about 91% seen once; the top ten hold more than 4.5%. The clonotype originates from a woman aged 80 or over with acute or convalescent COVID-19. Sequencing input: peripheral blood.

Here the CDR3 DNA reads TGTGCCAGCAGCCCTCCGGGCACTAGCGGGGGCCCCTACAATGAGCAGTTCTTC. This encodes CASSPPGTSGGPYNEQFF. This rearrangement joins TRBV13 to TRBJ2-1, with 11 bases matching TRBD2. With 5 bases clipped from V and 2 bases from J, the junction kept 11 bases outside the gene matches. From germline, CDR1 is PRHDT and CDR2 FYEKMQ (reference sequence). The CDR3 is 18 residues long. The whole variable domain, remainder taken from reference TRBV13 and TRBJ2-1, is AAGVIQSPRHLIKEKRETATLKCYPIPRHDTVYWYQQGPGQDPQFLISFYEKMQSDKGSIPDRFSAQQFSDYHSELNMSSLELGDSALYFCASSPPGTSGGPYNEQFFGPGTRLTVL.